The 4 T cell receptor beta chains reported below all come from one sample, sequenced in a study of human T cells and chemical hapten exposure. The time point is: pre-sensitization, week 0. The treatment is: therapeutic diphenylcyclopropenone sensitization with weekly scalp DPC. TCRdb recomputed calls from the RACE reads with MiXCR, one row per CDR3 protein. The sample lists 250,000 or so distinct CDR3 sequences; around 7% were seen once. The specimen was whole blood, collected in connection with sensitization to the hapten diphenylcyclopropenone (DPC). All receptors come from a man between 18 and 35 years old with alopecia areata. Some clones in this sample may be carry-over from other donors' samples.

The CDR3 bases are TGTGCCAGCAGCCTGTCTCCCCGTGGCATAGCAGAAGCTTTCTTT. Translated, it gives CASSLSPRGIAEAFF. The V and J genes are TRBV7-2 and TRBJ1-1; no definite D call. V was trimmed by 5 bases and J by 8 bases, leaving 21 bases between them. This CDR3 region has 15 residues. Germline V gene sequence: CDR1 SGHTA, CDR2 FQGNSA.

This clonotype was detected many times. V is TRBV5-1 and J is TRBJ2-5; weak D call: TRBD2 (5 bases). Germline values: CDR1 SGHRS, CDR2 YFSETQ. The CDR3 is made up of 15 amino acids. Trimming took off 4 bases at V and 5 bases at J, with 18 bases between the two ends. CDR3 sequence reads: CASSLFTRVSETQYF. DNA of the CDR3: TGCGCCAGCAGCCTCTTCACTAGGGTTTCGGAGACCCAGTACTTC. Using reference TRBV5-1 and TRBJ2-5 for the parts outside the CDR3, the full variable domain is KAGVTQTPRYLIKTRGQQVTLSCSPISGHRSVSWYQQTPGQGLQFLFEYFSETQRNKGNFPGRFSGRQFSNSRSEMNVSTLELGDSALYLCASSLFTRVSETQYFGPGTRLLVL.

This clonotype appeared many times. J is TRBJ2-1 and V is TRBV29-1, with D hard to call. V was shortened by 8 bases and J by 6 bases, with 17 bases between the two germline ends. The CDR3 extends over 13 amino acids. Germline loops: CDR1 SQVTM, CDR2 ANQGSEA. CDR3 DNA sequence: TGCAGCTCCAGGCGCCCCGAGGCCAATGAGCAGTTCTTC. Amino acids: CSSRRPEANEQFF.

The genes are TRBV12-3 or TRBV12-4 and TRBJ1-1; no reliable D call. Between the trimmed V and J ends, which lost 5 bases and 1 base, there was a span of 14 bases. The CDR3 sequence is 15 residues long. In DNA, the CDR3 is TGTGCCAGCAGTCCCTATATTACGGGGAACACTGAAGCTTTCTTT. Translating gives CASSPYITGNTEAFF.